This entry lists 21 T cell receptor beta chains sequenced from one sample in a study of molecular identifiers for immune sequencing clone quantification. TCRdb processed the PCR reads anew with MiXCR; each CDR3 protein has one entry. The sample consists of more than 450,000 distinct CDR3 sequences, over 20% of them appearing once. The sequenced sample was naive CD8+ T cells from blood, with Jurkat cell RNA spiked in. Subset here: FACS-sorted CD8+CD4-CCR7+CD45RA+ naive T cells. The source is a human donor in good health. Some libraries in this study had Jurkat cell RNA spiked in.

This clonotype has just a few counts. The gene calls are TRBV27 and TRBJ2-7; no clear D. The germline V gene encodes CDR1 MNHEY and CDR2 SMNVEV (reference sequence). The V gene lost 3 bases and the J gene lost 6 bases, with 9 bases spanning the gap. CDR3 size: 12 residues. In nucleotides, the CDR3 is TGTGCCAGCAGTTTCTCGAGCAGCGAGCAGTACTTC. This codes for CASSFSSSEQYF.

A word on this clonotype: A read error is possible here, since a much larger clone lies one base away. The missing conserved phenylalanine or tryptophan at the end of this CDR3 makes a read error likely. The chain is built from TRBV28 and TRBJ2-7, with a weak D call TRBD1 (6 bases). Germline values: CDR1 MDHEN, CDR2 SYDVKM. V was cut by 2 bases and J by 2 bases, with 10 bases left in between. This CDR3 has 14 amino acids. CDR3 sequence reads: CASSLVRTAYEQYL. In DNA, the CDR3 is TGTGCCAGCAGTTTAGTACGGACAGCCTACGAGCAGTACCTC.

Ten or more counts support this clonotype. The chain couples TRBV27 to TRBJ1-5, with D perhaps matching TRBD1 (5 bases). CDR1 is MNHEY, CDR2 SMNVEV, per germline (reference sequence). With 5 bases removed from V and 6 bases from J, the gap between germline ends came to 11 bases. The CDR3 covers 13 residues. Here the CDR3 reads CASSVSRAQPQHF. Written as DNA, the CDR3 is TGTGCCAGCAGTGTCTCCAGGGCTCAGCCCCAGCATTTT.

As for this clonotype: This clone may be a read error of a much larger clone one base away. The V call is TRBV10-3, the J call TRBJ1-1; no clear D gene. CDR3 length: 13 amino acids. CDR1 ENHRY and CDR2 SYGVKD come from the germline V gene. The CDR3: CANSESGLTEAFF. DNA for the CDR3: TGTGCCAACAGTGAGTCGGGGTTAACTGAAGCTTTCTTT.

The DNA of the CDR3 is TGTGCCAGCAGCAACAGGGGTGGTGGGTACAATGAGCAGTTCTTC. It codes for CASSNRGGGYNEQFF. This chain joins TRBV5-6 and TRBJ2-1; 7 bases are a match to TRBD1. Trimming cost V 4 bases and J 4 bases; bases outside gene matches: 8. Looked up from germline, CDR1 is SGHDT and CDR2 is YYEEEE. The CDR3 spans 15 residues.

The rearrangement joins TRBV9 to TRBJ2-1, with 9 positions matching TRBD1. The germline gives CDR1 SGDLS, CDR2 YYNGEE. Trimming at V came to 4 bases and at J to 0 bases, leaving 8 bases not matched to a gene. This CDR3 is built from 17 residues. The DNA of the CDR3 is TGTGCCAGCAGCTTAGGGACAGGGCGGAGCTCCTACAATGAGCAGTTCTTC. Encoded protein: CASSLGTGRSSYNEQFF.

With regard to this clonotype: Since a much larger clone is just one base distant, this may be a read error. The rearrangement links TRBV29-1 to TRBJ2-5; TRBD2 aligns across 11 bases. The V segment lost 3 bases and the J segment 2 bases; nucleotides outside the gene matches: 20. Germline V gene lookup returns CDR1 SQVTM and CDR2 ANQGSEA. The CDR3 spans 20 residues. CDR3 sequence reads: CSVDDQWFQTSGAEQETQYF. CDR3 sequence (DNA): TGCAGCGTTGACGATCAGTGGTTTCAGACTAGCGGGGCGGAGCAAGAGACCCAGTACTTC. The variable domain in full, completed from reference TRBV29-1 and TRBJ2-5, reads SAVISQKPSRDICQRGTSLTIQCQVDSQVTMMFWYRQQPGQSLTLIATANQGSEATYESGFVIDKFPISRPNLTFSTLTVSNMSPEDSSIYLCSVDDQWFQTSGAEQETQYFGPGTRLLVL.

This clonotype was found many times. Here the CDR3 reads CASSSGGRYEQYF. In nucleotides, the CDR3 is TGTGCCAGCAGCTCCGGCGGTCGATACGAGCAGTACTTC. The chain has TRBV7-9 and TRBJ2-7; D call uncertain. Trimming took off 4 bases at V and 4 bases at J, with 11 bases between the two ends. This CDR3 is built from 13 residues. The germline CDR1 and CDR2 sequences are SEHNR and FQNEAQ (reference sequence).

This clonotype was seen a few times. The chain links TRBV21-1 to TRBJ2-7; the table's D call TRBD1 went unverified against the DNA. TRBV21-1 is a recognized pseudogene. This CDR3 region has 14 residues. CDR3 coding DNA: TGTGCCAGGAGAAAGACAGGGTACCCCTACGAGCAGTACTTC. It translates to CARRKTGYPYEQYF.

This clonotype came up many times. The rearrangement uses TRBV7-9 and TRBJ2-5, with D hard to call. CDR1 is SEHNR, CDR2 FQNEAQ, per germline (reference sequence). Between the trimmed V and J ends, which lost 3 bases and 5 bases, there was a span of 7 bases. The CDR3 totals 12 residues. CDR3 in DNA: TGTGCCAGCAGCTTTTTGGGCGAGACCCAGTACTTC. This gives the protein CASSFLGETQYF.

As concerns this clonotype: Possible read error: a much larger clone is one base away. The CDR3 end shows no conserved phenylalanine or tryptophan, and so a read error is likely. The chain links TRBV7-2 to TRBJ1-1; tentative D call: TRBD1 (5 bases). This CDR3 has 13 residues. Germline CDR1 is SGHTA and CDR2 is FQGNSA. V lost 5 bases and J lost 3, with 10 bases in between. The CDR3 nucleotides are TGTGCCAGCAGCGCCGACAGATACACTGAAGCTTTCTCT. This sequence encodes CASSADRYTEAFS.

This clonotype has just a few counts. The chain has TRBV6-2 or TRBV6-3 and TRBJ1-2; no clear D gene. In germline, CDR1 is MNHEY, CDR2 SVGEGT. V lost 0 bases and J lost 8, with 10 bases in between. The CDR3 sequence is 13 residues long. In nucleotides, the CDR3 is TGTGCCAGCAGTTACTCAGAGGGCGGAGGCTACACCTTC. Translated, it gives CASSYSEGGGYTF.

Concerning this clonotype: One base away lies a much larger clone, so this may be a sequencing read error. The chain joins TRBV7-9 to TRBJ2-5, with D possibly matching TRBD1 (6 bases). Germline V gives CDR1 SEHNR, CDR2 FQNEAQ (reference sequence). The CDR3 spans 17 residues. CDR3 sequence (DNA): TGTGCCAGCAGCTCGCCCCCGGTTCCCGACAGGCAAGAGGCCCAGTACTTC. It codes for CASSSPPVPDRQEAQYF.

This clonotype has at least ten counts. The genes are TRBV6-5 and TRBJ1-1; a weak D match, TRBD1 (6 bases). V shed 6 bases and J shed 4 bases, with 18 bases lying between them. This CDR3 spans 15 amino acids. Per germline, CDR1 MNHEY and CDR2 SVGAGI. CDR3 sequence: CASSGGWGLGTEAFF. The CDR3 bases are TGTGCCAGCAGCGGAGGGTGGGGGCTGGGCACTGAAGCTTTCTTT.

This clonotype was observed many times. The V gene is TRBV29-1, the J gene TRBJ2-1; 7 nucleotides line up with TRBD2. In germline, CDR1 is SQVTM, CDR2 ANQGSEA. Germline trimming cut 1 base from V and 9 bases from J; bases unmatched to any gene: 6. There are 13 residues in the CDR3. For the CDR3, the DNA is TGCAGCGTTGAAGCTAGACTAGCCGGTGAGCAGTTCTTC. Translating it yields CSVEARLAGEQFF.

Comments on this clonotype: Without the conserved terminal phenylalanine or tryptophan, this CDR3 likely stems from a read error. The V and J genes are TRBV6-2 or TRBV6-3 and TRBJ1-1; 8 nucleotides agree with TRBD1. The junction had 9 bases not matched to a gene; V was cut back by 8 bases and J by 4 bases. This CDR3 is 14 amino acids long. CDR1 MNHEY and CDR2 SVGEGT come from the germline V gene. The CDR3 region is CASWGQGASTEAFS. The CDR3 region has the DNA TGTGCCAGCTGGGGGCAGGGGGCGAGCACTGAAGCTTTCTCT.

Many counts were recorded for this clonotype. This chain uses TRBV7-9 with TRBJ2-3, with TRBD1 identical over 7 bases. Germline V lookup: CDR1 SEHNR, CDR2 FQNEAQ (reference sequence). V lost 5 bases, J lost 2 bases, and 7 bases stayed unmatched. The CDR3 spans 15 residues. The chain's CDR3 is CASSKRDSFTDTQYF. DNA of the CDR3: TGTGCCAGCAGCAAGAGGGACAGCTTCACAGATACGCAGTATTTT.

This clonotype was counted many times. The V and J genes are TRBV7-6 and TRBJ1-4, with D possibly matching TRBD1 (5 bases). Germline loops: CDR1 SGHVS, CDR2 FNYEAQ. The V gene lost 5 bases and the J gene lost 7 bases, with 23 bases spanning the gap. The CDR3 is made up of 17 amino acids. CDR3 coding DNA: TGTGCCAGCAGCCTACTCGCGGAGAGGGGTCCTGGTGAAAAACTGTTTTTT. Translating gives CASSLLAERGPGEKLFF. The whole variable domain, filled in from reference TRBV7-6 and TRBJ1-4, reads GAGVSQSPRYKVTKRGQDVALRCDPISGHVSLYWYRQALGQGPEFLTYFNYEAQQDKSGLPNDRFSAERPEGSISTLTIQRTEQRDSAMYRCASSLLAERGPGEKLFFGSGTQLSVL.

This rearrangement joins TRBV4-1 to TRBJ1-1; 9 positions match TRBD1. Per the germline V gene, CDR1 is MGHRA and CDR2 is YSYEKL. Trimming took 1 base from V and 6 from J; bases not matched to a gene: 6. This CDR3 is built from 15 residues. The CDR3 DNA reads TGCGCCAGCAGCCAAGTCGACAGGGGGTCGGCTGAAGCTTTCTTT. The encoded protein is CASSQVDRGSAEAFF.

This clonotype was observed a handful of times. Because the CDR3's place on the DNA is in doubt, the DNA is left out and the CDR3 is given as listed by TCRdb. The chain is built from TRBV5-1 and TRBJ2-7; TRBD1 was called by the table and not checked on the DNA. The V gene's germline CDR1 is SGHRS and CDR2 YFSETQ. With termini counted, the CDR3 has 15 amino acids. Here the CDR3 reads CASSLGMGVVYEQYF.

This clonotype was seen at least ten times. This chain uses TRBV20-1 with TRBJ1-4; D may be TRBD1 (6 bases). This CDR3 comprises 14 residues. Germline V gene lookup returns CDR1 DFQATT and CDR2 SNEGSKA (reference sequence). Trimming cost V 0 bases and J 3 bases, with 8 bases left between them. The CDR3 sequence is CSARDWTANEKLFF. In nucleotides, the CDR3 is TGCAGTGCTAGAGATTGGACAGCTAATGAAAAACTGTTTTTT.